The 24 T cell receptor beta chains given below trace back to one sample, sequenced in a study of T cells expressing NK-cell markers. Reprocessing the 5' RACE reads, TCRdb reports a single entry for every CDR3 protein and omits DNA. This sample's table reports fewer than 400,000 distinct CDR3 sequences. Sequencing input: blood T cells: a sorted CD56 or NKG2C T cell subset, CD4+ or CD8+ T cells, or bulk PBMC T cells (not recorded which). Receptors originate from a woman aged 45-65 years in good health.

J is TRBJ1-3 and V is TRBV12-3 or TRBV12-4. The length of the CDR3 is 16 residues. The CDR3 reads CASSLRAIPNENTIYF.

The chain is built from TRBV21-1 and TRBJ2-3; TCRdb picks TRBD2, but there is no DNA to check that call. TRBV21-1 constitutes a pseudogene. The length of the CDR3 is 16 residues. The CDR3 reads CASSAKLAGGADTQYF.

The genes are TRBV11-2 and TRBJ2-1; TCRdb proposes TRBD1, but this gene call is untestable without DNA. Per the germline V gene, CDR1 is SGHAT and CDR2 is FQNNGV. The CDR3 consists of 15 residues. The CDR3 sequence is CASSFGQGLFNEQFF.

The rearrangement uses TRBV4-1 and TRBJ2-5. From germline, CDR1 is MGHRA and CDR2 YSYEKL. The CDR3 runs to 15 residues. CDR3 sequence reads: CASSQGVSVPETQYF.

The chain carries TRBV7-9 and TRBJ2-1; TCRdb names TRBD2, which stays unverified in the absence of DNA. Germline CDR1 and CDR2: SEHNR and FQNEAQ (reference sequence). CDR3 length: 15 residues. CDR3 sequence: CASREGGLAGSEQFF.

The CDR3: CASSFEDRGSSGELFF. V usage is TRBV27 and J usage is TRBJ2-2; TCRdb picks TRBD1, but there is no DNA to check that call. The CDR3 loop spans 16 amino acids. Germline values: CDR1 MNHEY, CDR2 SMNVEV (reference sequence).

The chain has TRBV5-1 and TRBJ2-7; absent DNA, TCRdb's TRBD1 call cannot be checked. The CDR3 runs to 15 residues. Germline V gives CDR1 SGHRS, CDR2 YFSETQ. The CDR3 sequence is CASSTSGTAVYEQYF.

V usage is TRBV19 and J usage is TRBJ2-1; TCRdb's D gene call, TRBD2, goes unchecked for lack of DNA. This CDR3 spans 16 amino acids. Germline assignment: CDR1 LNHDA and CDR2 SQIVND (reference sequence). The CDR3 sequence is CASSLGLAGVGDEQFF.

This chain connects TRBV29-1 to TRBJ1-2; TCRdb's D gene call, TRBD1, goes unchecked for lack of DNA. Germline CDR1 SQVTM, CDR2 ANQGSEA. The CDR3 has 12 amino acids. CDR3 region: CSAQGGSYGYTF.

The rearrangement uses TRBV18 and TRBJ2-6. Per the germline V gene, CDR1 is KGHSH and CDR2 is LQKENI. CDR3 length: 16 residues. The CDR3 sequence is CASLHPGRLGANVLTF.

This chain links TRBV11-3 with TRBJ2-1; TCRdb indicates TRBD2, and absent DNA this call remains unverified. The germline V gene encodes CDR1 SGHNT and CDR2 YENEEA. This CDR3 has 15 amino acids. This CDR3 is CASRTSGEAYNEQFF.

The V call is TRBV7-8, the J call TRBJ1-2; TCRdb reports TRBD1, a call that lacks DNA to check it against. The germline V gene encodes CDR1 SGHVS and CDR2 FQNEAQ. The length of the CDR3 is 15 residues. CDR3 sequence reads: CASSLLRDALYGYTF.

This sequence joins TRBV4-1 and TRBJ2-7; checking the TCRdb D call of TRBD1 is not possible without DNA. Germline V gene sequence: CDR1 MGHRA, CDR2 YSYEKL. This CDR3 has 14 residues. The CDR3 spells CASSLWTVSYEQYF.

The genes are TRBV20-1 and TRBJ2-1; TCRdb proposes TRBD2, but this gene call is untestable without DNA. The CDR3 is 15 residues long. Germline CDR1 DFQATT, CDR2 SNEGSKA (reference sequence). CDR3 region: CSASTNLAFVNEQFF.

V and J are TRBV30 and TRBJ2-7; the TCRdb D gene call, TRBD1, has no DNA to confirm it. Germline V CDR1 and CDR2: GTSNPN, SVGIG (reference sequence). The CDR3 runs 14 residues. The chain's CDR3 is CAWRAWTGGYEQYF.

This sequence joins TRBV6-5 and TRBJ2-1; TCRdb proposes TRBD1, but this gene call is untestable without DNA. The CDR3 spans 12 residues. CDR1 MNHEY and CDR2 SVGAGI come from the germline V gene. CDR3: CASRRQFNEQFF.

The chain couples TRBV11-2 to TRBJ2-3; TCRdb picks TRBD1, but there is no DNA to check that call. This CDR3 has 15 residues. CDR1 and CDR2 from the germline V gene are SGHAT and FQNNGV. The CDR3 sequence is CASSLDLNGRDTQYF. Based on the CDR3 plus reference TRBV11-2 and TRBJ2-3, the full variable domain is EAGVAQSPRYKIIEKRQSVAFWCNPISGHATLYWYQQILGQGPKLLIQFQNNGVVDDSQLPKDRFSAERLKGVDSTLKIQPAKLEDSAVYLCASSLDLNGRDTQYFGPGTRLTVL.

The rearrangement links TRBV29-1 to TRBJ1-2; TCRdb picks TRBD1, but there is no DNA to check that call. From germline, CDR1 is SQVTM and CDR2 ANQGSEA. The CDR3 loop spans 13 amino acids. This CDR3 reads CSVARDNNYGYTF.

This rearrangement joins TRBV4-2 to TRBJ2-5; the D gene TCRdb calls, TRBD2, cannot be checked with no DNA. Germline values: CDR1 LGHNA, CDR2 YNFKEQ. The CDR3 contains 17 residues. The CDR3 spells CASSQSFGLAGQETQYF.

The gene calls are TRBV15 and TRBJ2-5; TCRdb reports TRBD1, a call that lacks DNA to check it against. Germline V lookup: CDR1 LNHNV, CDR2 YYDKDF (reference sequence). The CDR3 is 16 amino acids. The CDR3 sequence is CATSRGNAGEGETQYF. Together with reference TRBV15 and TRBJ2-5, the CDR3 gives the full variable domain: DAMVIQNPRYQVTQFGKPVTLSCSQTLNHNVMYWYQQKSSQAPKLLFHYYDKDFNNEADTPDNFQSRRPNTSFCFLDIRSPGLGDTAMYLCATSRGNAGEGETQYFGPGTRLLVL.

The rearrangement links TRBV15 to TRBJ2-1; TCRdb designates TRBD2, a call that cannot be tested without DNA. Germline V gives CDR1 LNHNV, CDR2 YYDKDF (reference sequence). The CDR3 consists of 15 residues. CDR3 sequence reads: CATSPSGRDGNEQFF.

The chain combines TRBV29-1 with TRBJ1-2; TCRdb proposes TRBD1, but this gene call is untestable without DNA. The CDR3 totals 15 residues. CDR1 SQVTM and CDR2 ANQGSEA come from the germline V gene. This CDR3 reads CSVEGQGASIYGYTF.

The chain combines TRBV12-3 or TRBV12-4 with TRBJ1-4. This CDR3 spans 14 amino acids. The CDR3 sequence: CASKVGTANEKLFF.

The chain joins TRBV30 to TRBJ2-2; as DNA is missing, the TRBD1 call by TCRdb cannot be tested. Germline values: CDR1 GTSNPN, CDR2 SVGIG (reference sequence). The CDR3 is 15 residues long. The CDR3 protein is CAWSLPDRNTGELFF.